The 22 T cell receptor beta chains below were found in one sample sequenced in a study of blood T cell repertoires in COVID-19. Produced via immunoSEQ multiplex PCR; TCRdb's table is partial and in-frame only. This sample has about 120,000 clones, with around 90% found just once. Sequencing used peripheral blood. These receptors originate from a woman aged 60-70 years with COVID-19, enrolled during active disease.

This chain links TRBV6-5 with TRBJ2-3, with 11 bases lining up with TRBD2. The germline gives CDR1 MNHEY, CDR2 SVGAGI. This CDR3 has 15 amino acids. With 7 bases clipped from V and 1 base from J, the junction kept 4 bases outside the gene matches. CDR3 in amino acids: CASTLLAGGTDTQYF. In DNA, the CDR3 is TGTGCCAGCACCCTACTAGCGGGGGGCACAGATACGCAGTATTTT.

This clone showed up many times. The chain combines TRBV6-2 or TRBV6-3 with TRBJ2-2; TRBD2 matches at 12 bases. The germline V gene encodes CDR1 MNHEY and CDR2 SVGEGT. V was clipped by 5 bases and J by 6 bases; unmatched bases: 4. CDR3 length: 15 amino acids. The CDR3 protein is CASSRLAGGPGELFF. The CDR3 bases are TGTGCCAGCAGTCGTCTAGCGGGGGGGCCCGGGGAGCTGTTTTTT.

The CDR3: CAITVNDGGDYGYTF. The CDR3 nucleotides read TGTGCCATCACCGTAAACGATGGGGGGGACTATGGCTACACCTTC. The rearrangement joins TRBV10-3 to TRBJ1-2; possible D gene TRBD1, 5 bases. This CDR3 has 15 residues. Germline V gives CDR1 ENHRY, CDR2 SYGVKD. Trimming took 7 bases from V and 3 from J, leaving 18 bases between them.

The rearrangement links TRBV3-1 (or the pseudogene TRBV3-2) to TRBJ2-7; D may be TRBD1 (6 bases). Trimming took off 1 base at V and 2 bases at J, with 9 bases between the two ends. This CDR3 comprises 14 residues. CDR1 LGHDT and CDR2 YNNKEL come from the germline V gene (reference sequence). This CDR3 is CASSQAGTTYEQYF. DNA for the CDR3: TGTGCCAGCAGCCAAGCCGGGACAACCTACGAGCAGTACTTC.

The chain is built from TRBV4-3 and TRBJ2-2, with 9 bases that match TRBD2. The length of the CDR3 is 16 residues. V was pared by 3 bases and J by 5 bases, with 7 bases of the junction left unmatched. Germline V CDR1 and CDR2: LGHNA, YSLEER. CDR3 amino acids: CASSQQSRGGTGELFF. CDR3 nucleotide sequence: TGCGCCAGCAGCCAGCAGTCGCGGGGGGGGACCGGGGAGCTGTTTTTT.

V usage is TRBV7-9 and J usage is TRBJ1-3, with TRBD1 matching over 10 bases. The CDR3 contains 17 residues. CDR1 is SEHNR, CDR2 FQNEAQ, per germline (reference sequence). Trimming at V came to 2 bases and at J to 0 bases, leaving 4 bases not matched to a gene. The CDR3 protein is CASSLKGTGVSGNTIYF. The CDR3 DNA sequence: TGTGCCAGCAGCTTAAAAGGGACAGGGGTCTCTGGAAACACCATATATTTT.

This clone has only a few counts. This rearrangement joins TRBV6-6 to TRBJ1-1; D remains ambiguous. The germline V gene encodes CDR1 MNHNY and CDR2 SVGAGI (reference sequence). Trimming stripped 7 bases from V and 5 bases from J, with 11 bases between. The CDR3 consists of 12 residues. CDR3 sequence reads: CASNRPRTEAFF. The CDR3 DNA sequence: TGTGCCAGCAACCGGCCGCGGACTGAAGCTTTCTTT.

V usage is TRBV19 and J usage is TRBJ1-1, with TRBD1 matching over 7 bases. The CDR3 totals 16 residues. CDR1 is LNHDA, CDR2 SQIVND, per germline (reference sequence). Trimming at V came to 8 bases and at J to 1 base, leaving 13 bases not matched to a gene. The CDR3 coding sequence is TGTGCCAGTCGGCTGTTTCCGGGACAGCCGAACACTGAAGCTTTCTTT. It codes for CASRLFPGQPNTEAFF.

This chain uses TRBV19 with TRBJ1-5; 8 positions match TRBD1. Germline-derived CDR1 and CDR2 are LNHDA and SQIVND (reference sequence). The V gene end was trimmed by 3 bases and the J gene end by 2 bases; junction bases not matched to a gene: 9. The CDR3 consists of 17 residues. CDR3 sequence reads: CASSMSVQGAGNQPQHF. Written as DNA, the CDR3 is TGTGCCAGTAGTATGTCCGTTCAGGGGGCTGGCAATCAGCCCCAGCATTTT.

V gene TRBV18 combines with J gene TRBJ1-4; possibly TRBD1 for D (6 bases). The CDR3 extends over 16 amino acids. Looked up from germline, CDR1 is KGHSH and CDR2 is LQKENI. V dropped 2 bases and J dropped 8 bases, with 18 bases sitting between them. The CDR3: CASSPAGGGAGEKLFF. CDR3 nucleotides: TGTGCCAGCTCACCAGCCGGCGGGGGCGCAGGGGAAAAACTGTTTTTT.

The chain uses TRBV18 and TRBJ1-1; TRBD1 agrees at 7 bases. With V trimmed by 3 bases and J by 1 base, 2 bases remained unmatched. This CDR3 has 14 residues. Germline V CDR1 and CDR2: KGHSH, LQKENI. The CDR3 nucleotides read TGTGCCAGCTCACCGGACAGGTCGAACACTGAAGCTTTCTTT. It codes for CASSPDRSNTEAFF. Looking up the rest from reference TRBV18 and TRBJ1-1 gives the full variable domain: NAGVMQNPRHLVRRRGQEARLRCSPMKGHSHVYWYRQLPEEGLKFMVYLQKENIIDESGMPKERFSAEFPKEGPSILRIQQVVRGDSAAYFCASSPDRSNTEAFFGQGTRLTVV.

The rearrangement uses TRBV5-1 and TRBJ1-3; D might be TRBD1 (6 bases). The CDR3 has 16 amino acids. Trimming pared 1 base from V and 4 bases from J, leaving 15 bases between. Germline CDR1 and CDR2: SGHRS and YFSETQ. This CDR3 is CASSLSVSGDGNTIYF. For the CDR3, the DNA is TGCGCCAGCAGCTTGTCTGTATCAGGGGACGGAAACACCATATATTTT.

The rearrangement links TRBV5-1 to TRBJ1-1; possible D gene TRBD1, 5 bases. V lost 4 bases and J lost 3, with 10 bases in between. The CDR3 is made up of 13 amino acids. CDR1 and CDR2 (germline): SGHRS, YFSETQ. Here the CDR3 DNA reads TGCGCCAGCAGCCCGAGGGACTACACTGAAGCTTTCTTT. Its translation is CASSPRDYTEAFF.

The chain recombines TRBV7-2 with TRBJ2-7, with 9 positions matching TRBD2. CDR1 is SGHTA, CDR2 FQGNSA, per germline. V trimming: 5 bases; J trimming: 2 bases; junction bases outside the gene matches: 10. The CDR3 covers 16 residues. The CDR3 nucleotides read TGTGCCAGCAGCCCCAGAGCGGGGGGTCGGGCCTACGAGCAGTACTTC. As protein: CASSPRAGGRAYEQYF. Variable domain in full (rest from reference TRBV7-2 and TRBJ2-7): GAGVSQSPSNKVTEKGKDVELRCDPISGHTALYWYRQSLGQGLEFLIYFQGNSAPDKSGLPSDRFSAERTGGSVSTLTIQRTQQEDSAVYLCASSPRAGGRAYEQYFGPGTRLTVT.

The gene calls are TRBV4-2 and TRBJ2-7; 10 nucleotides agree with TRBD2. CDR1 and CDR2 from the germline V gene are LGHNA and YNFKEQ. There are 15 residues in the CDR3. Germline trimming cut 8 bases from V and 7 bases from J; bases unmatched to any gene: 14. The CDR3 sequence is CASRNLLAGAREQYF. Here the CDR3 DNA reads TGTGCCAGCCGAAATCTCCTAGCGGGGGCTAGGGAGCAGTACTTC.

The chain combines TRBV10-3 with TRBJ2-7; D possibly corresponds to TRBD1 (7 bases). Between the trimmed V and J ends, which lost 4 bases and 3 bases, there was a span of 16 bases. There are 15 residues in the CDR3. CDR1 and CDR2 from the germline V gene are ENHRY and SYGVKD. For the CDR3, the DNA is TGTGCCATCAGTGTGTCGGAGGGGGCTATCTACGAGCAGTACTTC. Amino acids: CAISVSEGAIYEQYF.

The chain couples TRBV4-1 to TRBJ2-2; the match to TRBD2 covers 9 bases. V shed 0 bases, J shed 2 bases, and the junction held 10 bases outside the gene matches. The CDR3 runs 19 residues. The germline gives CDR1 MGHRA, CDR2 YSYEKL. For the CDR3, the DNA is TGCGCCAGCAGCCAAGACGCCCTAGCGGGGCAACTAAACACCGGGGAGCTGTTTTTT. Translated: CASSQDALAGQLNTGELFF.

The J gene is TRBJ2-3, the V gene TRBV6-4; TRBD1 matches at 11 bases. The germline V gene has CDR1 MRHNA and CDR2 SNTAGT. Losses at the gene ends were 6 bases for V and 4 bases for J; bases not matched to a gene: 3. The CDR3 runs 14 residues. CDR3 amino acids: CASSPGQGADTQYF. The CDR3, as DNA: TGTGCCAGCAGCCCGGGACAGGGGGCAGATACGCAGTATTTT.

The genes are TRBV19 and TRBJ1-2; TRBD1 aligns across 9 bases. This CDR3 has 13 amino acids. CDR1 and CDR2 from the germline V gene are LNHDA and SQIVND (reference sequence). Trimming took 6 bases from V and 4 from J; bases not matched to a gene: 3. The chain's CDR3 is CASRGQGLYGYTF. The DNA of the CDR3 is TGTGCCAGTAGGGGACAGGGCCTCTATGGCTACACCTTC.

CDR3 protein: CASSLQGPIQETQYF. The CDR3 DNA reads TGCGCCAGCAGCCTACAGGGCCCCATCCAAGAGACCCAGTACTTC. The rearrangement links TRBV5-1 to TRBJ2-5; a possible D gene is TRBD1 (6 bases). Germline V gene lookup returns CDR1 SGHRS and CDR2 YFSETQ. The CDR3 spans 15 residues. V was shortened by 4 bases and J by 1 base, with 14 bases between the two germline ends.

This clone was observed once. The J gene is TRBJ1-1, the V gene TRBV11-2, with unresolved D. CDR1 and CDR2 from the germline V gene are SGHAT and FQNNGV. Trimming left V 4 bases short and J 6 bases short, with 6 bases between. CDR3 length: 11 residues. This CDR3 is CASSSYSEAFF. The CDR3 DNA follows: TGTGCCAGCAGCTCCTATTCTGAAGCTTTCTTT.

The V call is TRBV4-1, the J call TRBJ2-5; maybe TRBD1 (5 bases). The CDR3 is made up of 14 amino acids. The V gene's germline CDR1 is MGHRA and CDR2 YSYEKL. V was trimmed by 3 bases and J by 3 bases, leaving 11 bases between them. CDR3 in amino acids: CASSQTALKETQYF. The CDR3 nucleotides are TGCGCCAGCAGCCAGACAGCATTAAAAGAGACCCAGTACTTC.